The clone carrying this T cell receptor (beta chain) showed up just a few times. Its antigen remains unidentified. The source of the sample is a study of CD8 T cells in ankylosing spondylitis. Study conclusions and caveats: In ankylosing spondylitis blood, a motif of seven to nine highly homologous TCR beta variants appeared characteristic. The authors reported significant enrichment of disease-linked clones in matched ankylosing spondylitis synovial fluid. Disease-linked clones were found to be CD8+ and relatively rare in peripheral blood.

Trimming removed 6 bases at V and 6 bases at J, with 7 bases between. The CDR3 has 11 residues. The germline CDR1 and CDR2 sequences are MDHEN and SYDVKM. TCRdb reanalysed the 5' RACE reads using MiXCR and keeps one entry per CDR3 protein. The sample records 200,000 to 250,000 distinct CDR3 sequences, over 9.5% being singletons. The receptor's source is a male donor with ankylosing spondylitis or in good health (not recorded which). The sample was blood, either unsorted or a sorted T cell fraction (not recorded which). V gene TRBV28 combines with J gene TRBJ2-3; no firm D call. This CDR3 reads CASSAPDTQYF. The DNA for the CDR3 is TGTGCCAGCAGCGCCCCCGATACGCAGTATTTT.